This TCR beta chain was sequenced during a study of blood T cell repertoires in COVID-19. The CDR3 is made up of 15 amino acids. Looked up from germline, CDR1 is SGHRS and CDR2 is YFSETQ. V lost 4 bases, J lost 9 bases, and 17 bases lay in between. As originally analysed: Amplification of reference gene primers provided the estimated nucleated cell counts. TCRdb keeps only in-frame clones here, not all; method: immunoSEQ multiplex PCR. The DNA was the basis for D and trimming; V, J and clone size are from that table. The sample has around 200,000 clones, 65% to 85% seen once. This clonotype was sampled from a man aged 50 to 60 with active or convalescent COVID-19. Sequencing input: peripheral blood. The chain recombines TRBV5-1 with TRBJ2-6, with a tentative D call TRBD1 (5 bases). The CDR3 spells CASSPRLGQGNVLTF. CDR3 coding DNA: TGCGCCAGCAGCCCACGTTTAGGTCAGGGCAACGTCCTGACTTTC.